These 9 T cell receptor beta chains originate from one sample sequenced in a study of blood T cells in healthy people across ages. The authors ran a second PCR of 7 to 11 cycles using a sample-barcoded 5' primer and a J-beta primer mix. Via MiXCR, TCRdb re-called the 5' RACE reads, giving one row per CDR3 protein. The sample consists of around 1.1 million distinct CDR3 sequences, around two fifths of them appearing once. The sample comprised blood. These receptors all stem from a man aged 18 to 29 in good health.

This clonotype was seen a handful of times. The genes are TRBV10-3 and TRBJ2-7, with 10 bases identical to TRBD1. The CDR3 length is 16 residues. Losses at the gene ends were 4 bases for V and 4 bases for J; bases not matched to a gene: 10. Germline CDR1 and CDR2: ENHRY and SYGVKD. CDR3 DNA: TGTGCCATCAGTGGACAGGCGGGACAGGGGAAATACGAGCAGTACTTC. This sequence encodes CAISGQAGQGKYEQYF.

This clonotype appeared a single time. V is TRBV5-8 and J is TRBJ1-2; tentatively, D is TRBD1 (5 bases). The CDR3 is made up of 12 amino acids. In germline, CDR1 is SGHTS, CDR2 YDEGEE. V was cut by 2 bases and J by 13 bases, with 15 bases left in between. The CDR3 coding sequence is TGTGCCAGCAGCTTTATTGGGACCGACTGCACCTTC. Translation: CASSFIGTDCTF.

The V call is TRBV6-5, the J call TRBJ1-2; D uncertain. The germline V and J ends were trimmed by 2 bases and 9 bases, with 13 bases remaining between them. The germline V gene encodes CDR1 MNHEY and CDR2 SVGAGI. This CDR3 has 13 amino acids. Here the CDR3 DNA reads TGTGCCAGCAGTTACGGGGAAAAGGGCAGCTACACCTTC. This encodes CASSYGEKGSYTF.

This clonotype was counted a few times. The V gene is TRBV28, the J gene TRBJ2-5, with TRBD2 as a possible D gene (6 bases). The J call may be faulty, since TRBJ2-7 better matches the DNA end. Germline V gene lookup returns CDR1 MDHEN and CDR2 SYDVKM. There are 15 residues in the CDR3. CDR3 DNA sequence: TGTGCCACTAAAACAAGGGACTTACCGCGCCACGAGCAGTACTTC. The encoded protein is CATKTRDLPRHEQYF.

The CDR3 loop is CASSYSNGPNSPLHF. In nucleotides, the CDR3 is TGTGCCAGCAGTTACTCGAACGGGCCTAATTCACCCCTCCACTTT. The J gene is TRBJ1-6, the V gene TRBV6-5; D not resolved. Looked up from germline, CDR1 is MNHEY and CDR2 is SVGAGI. V was cut by 0 bases and J by 6 bases, with 9 bases left in between. This CDR3 is 15 amino acids long.

In this sample, this clonotype turned up a few times. The CDR3, as DNA: TGTGCCATCAAGGGCGAACCGAACACCGGGGAGCTGTTTTTT. As protein: CAIKGEPNTGELFF. The chain combines TRBV10-3 with TRBJ2-2; no clear D gene. Per the germline V gene, CDR1 is ENHRY and CDR2 is SYGVKD. Trimming left V 7 bases short and J 0 bases short, with 9 bases between. This CDR3 has 14 residues.

A word on this clonotype: This may be a read error, as it is one base from a much larger clone. The rearrangement joins TRBV6-5 to TRBJ1-2; TRBD1 might be the D (5 bases). The CDR3 loop spans 15 amino acids. Trimming cost V 2 bases and J 6 bases, with 16 bases left between them. From germline, CDR1 is MNHEY and CDR2 SVGAGI. The CDR3 sequence: CASSYGQGSLHGYTF. CDR3 nucleotides: TGTGCCAGCAGTTACGGGCAGGGATCCCTCCATGGCTACACCTTC.

This clonotype was counted a few times. The CDR3 region is CASSLRDYNEQFF. The CDR3 DNA reads as TGTGCCAGCAGCCTCCGGGACTACAATGAGCAGTTCTTC. The gene calls are TRBV13 and TRBJ2-1; D possibly corresponds to TRBD2 (5 bases). CDR3 size: 13 residues. Germline CDR1 and CDR2: PRHDT and FYEKMQ (reference sequence). V was trimmed by 5 bases and J by 3 bases, leaving 8 bases between them.

J is TRBJ1-2 and V is TRBV6-5; 8 nucleotides line up with TRBD1. Germline V CDR1 and CDR2: MNHEY, SVGAGI. The J segment lost 7 bases and the V segment lost 3 bases, leaving 10 bases of the junction unmatched. This CDR3 region has 15 residues. CDR3 DNA sequence: TGTGCCAGCAGTTATCAAGGGACAGGCCACGGTGGCTACACCTTC. Translation gives CASSYQGTGHGGYTF.